The rows below give T cell receptor beta chains drawn from one sample of a study. From the 5' RACE reads, TCRdb called clonotypes with MiXCR, one entry per CDR3 protein. The sample has 8,000 to 8,500 distinct CDR3 sequences, approximately 67% seen once. Sequenced sample: tumor-infiltrating naive CD4+ T cells sorted from the breast tumor. These TCRs come from a female donor with breast cancer. CDR3s include the opening cysteine and the closing phenylalanine or tryptophan. The order of the fields is V gene, D gene, J gene, clone size, CDR3 protein, CDR3 DNA. The D gene is left open where the match is weak. The size field is filled for only some rows; it gives once, few, many or a size class.

V: TRBV6-1
D: .
J: TRBJ2-3
size: few
CDR3: CASTISTGSTDTQYF
DNA: TGTGCCAGCACGATTTCGACAGGCTCCACAGATACGCAGTATTTT

V: TRBV20-1
D: TRBD2
J: TRBJ2-5
size: .
CDR3: CSAKSGGETQYF
DNA: TGCAGTGCAAAGAGCGGGGGCGAGACCCAGTACTTC

V: TRBV29-1
D: .
J: TRBJ1-6
size: .
CDR3: CSVGQNYNSPLHF
DNA: TGCAGCGTTGGCCAGAACTATAATTCACCCCTCCACTTT

V: TRBV5-1
D: .
J: TRBJ2-1
size: .
CDR3: CASSLNGQTQVFF
DNA: TGCGCCAGCAGCTTGAATGGACAGACTCAGGTGTTCTTC

V: TRBV11-2
D: TRBD1
J: TRBJ2-3
size: few
CDR3: CASSLAPDRADTQYF
DNA: TGTGCCAGCAGCTTAGCTCCGGACAGGGCAGATACGCAGTATTTT

V: TRBV20-1
D: .
J: TRBJ1-2
size: few
CDR3: CSAQRTDRGYGYTF
DNA: TGCAGTGCTCAGAGGACAGACCGCGGATATGGCTACACCTTC

V: TRBV7-6
D: TRBD1
J: TRBJ1-6
size: few
CDR3: CASSPRQGGSPLHF
DNA: TGTGCCAGCAGCCCCCGACAGGGAGGTTCACCCCTCCACTTT

V: TRBV5-1
D: TRBD2
J: TRBJ2-3
size: few
CDR3: CASSPRQAGISTDTQYF
DNA: TGCGCCAGCAGCCCAAGACAAGCGGGAATTAGCACAGATACGCAGTATTTT

V: TRBV5-1
D: .
J: TRBJ1-2
size: .
CDR3: CASSRTLRDGYTF
DNA: TGCGCCAGCAGCCGAACTCTAAGGGATGGCTACACCTTC

V: TRBV30
D: .
J: TRBJ2-7
size: .
CDR3: CAWSGGRPYEQYF
DNA: TGTGCCTGGAGTGGCGGTAGGCCCTACGAGCAGTACTTC

V: TRBV28
D: .
J: TRBJ2-5
size: .
CDR3: CASSLWEGLGETQYF
DNA: TGTGCCAGCAGTTTATGGGAGGGGTTGGGGGAGACCCAGTACTTC

V: TRBV12-3/TRBV12-4
D: TRBD2
J: TRBJ2-7
size: .
CDR3: CASSFTGGGYEQYF
DNA: TGTGCCAGCAGTTTCACGGGAGGAGGGTACGAGCAGTACTTC

V: TRBV6-1
D: .
J: TRBJ2-1
size: .
CDR3: CASKKQGNHEEQFF
DNA: TGTGCCAGCAAGAAGCAGGGCAACCACGAGGAGCAGTTCTTC

V: TRBV15
D: .
J: TRBJ2-5
size: .
CDR3: CATSREGGPARETQYF
DNA: TGTGCCACCAGCAGAGAGGGGGGCCCGGCTAGAGAGACCCAGTACTTC

V: TRBV11-2
D: TRBD2
J: TRBJ2-3
size: few
CDR3: CASSLGGGKDTQYF
DNA: TGTGCCAGCAGCCTTGGGGGAGGGAAAGATACGCAGTATTTT

V: TRBV11-1
D: .
J: TRBJ2-7
size: .
CDR3: CASSLVGSGKVYEQYF
DNA: TGTGCCAGCAGCTTAGTCGGTTCAGGGAAGGTTTACGAGCAGTACTTC